This T cell receptor beta chain originates from a study of blood T cells in healthy people across ages. Study results and caveats: A roughly linear fall in TCR beta diversity per million T cells was seen with increasing age.

Using a J-beta primer mix together with a sample-barcoded 5' primer, a second PCR was run for roughly 6 to 11 cycles. Carrying 12 random nucleotides, a template-switch adaptor labeled each individual cDNA molecule. TCRdb used MiXCR to reprocess the 5' RACE reads, holding one entry per CDR3 protein. The sample lists about 640,000 distinct CDR3 sequences, about 54% occurring once. Concerning this clonotype: Its antigen is unknown.

The sample was blood. This receptor was obtained from a man aged 55-75 years in good health.

The CDR3 is CASSWTGAQETQYF. CDR3 sequence (DNA): TGTGCCAGCAGCTGGACAGGGGCCCAAGAGACCCAGTACTTC. J is TRBJ2-5 and V is TRBV11-2, with 9 bases lining up with TRBD1. This CDR3 spans 14 amino acids. V lost 4 bases, J lost 1 base, and 1 base stayed unmatched. Germline assignment: CDR1 SGHAT and CDR2 FQNNGV.